Listed below are T cell receptor beta chains from one sample, sequenced in a study of somatic mutations in cytotoxic T cells in rheumatoid arthritis. Sequenced by immunoSEQ multiplex PCR; TCRdb stores in-frame clones only, minus some. Of 12,000 to 15,000 clones listed, approximately 90% are singletons. Sequenced material: CD4+ T cells sorted from blood. These receptors originate from a man in his sixties or seventies with rheumatoid arthritis. CDR3s include the opening cysteine and the closing phenylalanine or tryptophan. D genes are given only for firm matches. The size field is filled for only some rows; it gives once, few, many or a size class.

J	D	size	V	CDR3	DNA
TRBJ2-1	.	.	TRBV18	CASSPPRSPNEQFF	TGTGCCAGCTCACCACCCCGGTCCCCGAATGAGCAGTTCTTC
TRBJ2-2	.	.	TRBV19	CASTDRNTGELFF	TGTGCCAGTACCGACAGGAACACCGGGGAGCTGTTTTTT
TRBJ2-7	TRBD1	.	TRBV6-5	CASSSRGQGSYEQYF	TGTGCCAGCAGTTCCCGGGGACAGGGCTCCTACGAGCAGTACTTC
TRBJ2-7	TRBD2	once	TRBV29-1	CSVPASGGFSYEQYF	TGCAGCGTTCCCGCAAGCGGGGGGTTCTCCTACGAGCAGTACTTC
TRBJ2-2	.	once	TRBV11-3	CASSSRLVGELFF	TGTGCCAGCAGCTCGCGACTAGTTGGGGAGCTGTTTTTT
TRBJ2-7	TRBD2	.	TRBV5-1	CASSWGGVVGEQYF	TGCGCCAGCAGCTGGGGGGGAGTTGTAGGCGAGCAGTACTTC
TRBJ2-1	TRBD2	once	TRBV10-3	CATISGGSYNEQFF	TGTGCCACCATTAGCGGGGGCTCCTACAATGAGCAGTTCTTC
TRBJ2-3	TRBD2	.	TRBV7-3	CASSPGLAGGDTQYF	TGTGCCAGCAGCCCGGGACTAGCGGGGGGAGATACGCAGTATTTT
TRBJ2-5	.	.	TRBV5-1	CASSLQGERQTQYF	TGCGCCAGCAGCTTGCAGGGCGAACGTCAGACCCAGTACTTC
TRBJ2-2	.	.	TRBV5-1	CASSLAPGGASGELFF	TGCGCCAGCAGCTTGGCCCCGGGGGGCGCGAGCGGGGAGCTGTTTTTT
TRBJ1-6	TRBD1	.	TRBV6-1	CASSVSGTGGPPLHF	TGTGCCAGCAGTGTCTCCGGGACAGGGGGTCCACCCCTCCACTTT
TRBJ1-3	.	.	TRBV9	CASSATVDSPSGNTIYF	TGTGCCAGCAGCGCAACCGTGGACAGTCCCTCTGGAAACACCATATATTTT
TRBJ2-6	.	.	TRBV6-1	CASSTSSGANVLTF	TGTGCCAGCAGTACAAGCTCTGGGGCCAACGTCCTGACTTTC
TRBJ1-1	.	.	TRBV5-1	CASSLEGGAMNTEAFF	TGCGCCAGCAGCTTGGAGGGGGGGGCCATGAACACTGAAGCTTTCTTT
TRBJ1-5	TRBD1	.	TRBV7-2	CASSRTGNNQPQHF	TGTGCCAGCAGCAGGACAGGGAATAATCAGCCCCAGCATTTT
TRBJ1-5	TRBD1	.	TRBV7-2	CASSSNRGRVGNQPQHF	TGTGCCAGCAGCTCAAACAGGGGGCGCGTCGGCAATCAGCCCCAGCATTTT
TRBJ2-3	.	.	TRBV29-1	CSVVVGTDTQYF	TGCAGCGTAGTTGTCGGTACAGATACGCAGTATTTT
TRBJ1-3	TRBD1	once	TRBV27	CASSPSGQAFSGNTIYF	TGTGCCAGCAGTCCCTCGGGACAGGCCTTCTCTGGAAACACCATATATTTT
TRBJ2-2	TRBD2	.	TRBV11-2	CASSPGTSGTPGELFF	TGTGCCAGCAGCCCCGGGACTAGCGGAACACCCGGGGAGCTGTTTTTT
TRBJ2-7	.	.	TRBV18	CASSPPSISYEQYF	TGTGCCAGCTCACCACCGAGTATCTCCTACGAGCAGTACTTC
TRBJ1-3	.	.	TRBV11-2	CADSAVDGNTIYF	TGTGCCGATAGCGCTGTCGACGGAAACACCATATATTTT
TRBJ2-3	TRBD2	.	TRBV7-3	CASSPTRSAGESGTQYF	TGTGCCAGCAGCCCCACCCGGTCCGCGGGAGAATCCGGGACGCAGTATTTT
TRBJ2-5	TRBD2	.	TRBV11-2	CASSLDLWLAVQETQYF	TGTGCCAGCAGCTTAGATCTTTGGCTAGCGGTACAAGAGACCCAGTACTTC
TRBJ1-5	.	once	TRBV19	CASRGMGQGGQPQHF	TGTGCCAGTAGGGGCATGGGGCAGGGTGGTCAGCCCCAGCATTTT
TRBJ2-5	.	once	TRBV2	CASSAGLSQETQYF	TGTGCCAGCAGTGCCGGACTTAGCCAAGAGACCCAGTACTTC